The next 20 T cell receptor beta chains were all read from a single sample in a study of shared clonotypes between healthy human individuals. TCRdb's table, derived via immunoSEQ multiplex PCR, lists solely in-frame clones and lacks some. The data hold some 2 million clones, with 85% to 95% observed a single time. Input material: naive CD4+ T cells sorted from blood. Subset in this sample: CD45RA+ positively selected. The receptors come from a man aged 18 to 30 in good health.

J is TRBJ2-2 and V is TRBV10-3; D is perhaps TRBD2 (5 bases). With 5 bases removed from V and 4 bases from J, the gap between germline ends came to 17 bases. This CDR3 has 16 residues. CDR1 and CDR2 from the germline V gene are ENHRY and SYGVKD. The CDR3 nucleotides read TGTGCCATCAGTCCCCCGGGGTCCAGGAGCACCGGGGAGCTGTTTTTT. Translation gives CAISPPGSRSTGELFF.

This chain joins TRBV14 and TRBJ2-1; TRBD1 matches 7 bases. CDR3 length equals 15 residues. The trim removed 4 bases at V and 3 bases at J, leaving 6 bases unmatched. CDR1 is SGHDN, CDR2 FVKESK, per germline. The CDR3 loop is CASSPRDRVYNEQFF. CDR3 DNA: TGTGCCAGCAGCCCCCGGGACAGAGTCTACAATGAGCAGTTCTTC.

Written as DNA, the CDR3 is TGTGCCAGCAGCCCCCCGGACAGTTATGGCTACACCTTC. Translated: CASSPPDSYGYTF. The chain employs TRBV5-4 and TRBJ1-2; possible D gene TRBD1, 6 bases. Germline V gene sequence: CDR1 SGHNT, CDR2 YYREEE (reference sequence). V lost 4 bases and J 5 bases, leaving 12 bases between the germline ends. The CDR3 totals 13 residues.

The V and J genes are TRBV28 and TRBJ1-1; no clear D. Trimming removed 5 bases from V and 1 base from J, with 20 bases in between. Germline loops: CDR1 MDHEN, CDR2 SYDVKM. The CDR3 covers 17 residues. This CDR3 reads CASSPAGGPNRNTEAFF. Here the CDR3 DNA reads TGTGCCAGCAGTCCCGCCGGAGGACCGAACCGGAACACTGAAGCTTTCTTT.

The chain uses TRBV30 and TRBJ2-7; 9 bases agree with TRBD1. Germline V gene data show CDR1 as GTSNPN and CDR2 as SVGIG (reference sequence). Trimming at V came to 2 bases and at J to 1 base, leaving 3 bases not matched to a gene. CDR3 length: 14 residues. The CDR3 loop is CAWSKTGGSYEQYF. The CDR3 bases are TGTGCCTGGAGTAAGACAGGGGGTTCCTACGAGCAGTACTTC.

This clone was seen once. The chain recombines TRBV7-9 with TRBJ1-2; D gene ambiguous. This CDR3 is built from 12 residues. Germline V gene data show CDR1 as SEHNR and CDR2 as FQNEAQ (reference sequence). V lost 6 bases and J 3 bases, leaving 8 bases between the germline ends. CDR3 nucleotides: TGTGCCAGCAGGATCAGTGACTATGGCTACACCTTC. It codes for CASRISDYGYTF.

The chain combines TRBV11-3 with TRBJ2-5; tentatively, D is TRBD2 (6 bases). The V gene lost 5 bases and the J gene lost 2 bases, with 9 bases spanning the gap. The germline CDR1 and CDR2 sequences are SGHNT and YENEEA. This CDR3 comprises 13 residues. CDR3 amino acids: CASSRLEQETQYF. In DNA, the CDR3 is TGTGCCAGCAGCCGACTAGAACAAGAGACCCAGTACTTC.

The chain employs TRBV2 and TRBJ2-3; 9 bases are shared with TRBD2. CDR3 length: 17 residues. Trimming took 5 bases from V and 2 from J; bases not matched to a gene: 11. Germline V gives CDR1 SNHLY, CDR2 FYNNEI. CDR3 bases: TGTGCCAGCAGTTCACCTGGGACTAGCAGGTACACAGATACGCAGTATTTT. Translated, it gives CASSSPGTSRYTDTQYF.

This sequence joins TRBV19 and TRBJ2-7; 10 bases are shared with TRBD2. This CDR3 contains 16 residues. Germline CDR1 and CDR2: LNHDA and SQIVND (reference sequence). V shed 6 bases, J shed 4 bases, and the junction held 12 bases outside the gene matches. The CDR3 loop reads CASSLTGTSASYEQYF. The CDR3, as DNA: TGTGCCAGTAGCCTGACCGGGACTAGCGCTTCTTACGAGCAGTACTTC.

The chain has TRBV10-2 and TRBJ2-6; D not certain. V lost 3 bases and J lost 1, with 7 bases in between. The CDR3 has 15 residues. Looked up from germline, CDR1 is WSHSY and CDR2 is SAAADI. The CDR3 loop reads CASSERLSGANVLTF. The DNA of the CDR3 is TGCGCCAGCAGTGAAAGGCTGTCTGGGGCCAACGTCCTGACTTTC.

CDR3 bases: TGTGCCAGTAGTATAAAAGGGACGCGGAGCTCCTACAATGAGCAGTTCTTC. Translating it yields CASSIKGTRSSYNEQFF. This chain links TRBV19 with TRBJ2-1; D possibly uses TRBD1 or TRBD2 (5 bases each). The CDR3 is 17 amino acids. V was cut by 2 bases and J by 0 bases, with 14 bases left in between. CDR1 is LNHDA, CDR2 SQIVND, per germline (reference sequence).

CDR3 in amino acids: CASSSSGRQYNEQFF. DNA for the CDR3: TGTGCCAGCAGCTCAAGCGGGAGACAGTACAATGAGCAGTTCTTC. J is TRBJ2-1 and V is TRBV7-2, with TRBD2 matching 8 bases. Germline lookup yields CDR1 SGHTA and CDR2 FQGNSA. CDR3 length equals 15 residues. J gave up 4 bases and V 4 bases, and 6 bases lay outside the gene matches.

The V call is TRBV5-1, the J call TRBJ2-1, with TRBD2 matching 9 bases. Germline V CDR1 and CDR2: SGHRS, YFSETQ. The ends lost 0 bases at V and 12 bases at J; junction bases unmatched: 7. The CDR3 runs to 14 residues. The CDR3 coding sequence is TGCGCCAGCAGCTTGGTAGCAGCGGGAGGTGGGCAGTTCTTC. Its translation: CASSLVAAGGGQFF.

The chain employs TRBV19 and TRBJ2-5; TRBD1 aligns across 8 bases. The J segment lost 0 bases and the V segment lost 5 bases, leaving 5 bases of the junction unmatched. Germline CDR1 is LNHDA and CDR2 is SQIVND (reference sequence). CDR3 length: 15 residues. This chain's CDR3 is CASSQRTGYQETQYF. The DNA of the CDR3 is TGTGCCAGTAGTCAAAGGACAGGGTACCAAGAGACCCAGTACTTC.

The chain combines TRBV15 with TRBJ2-7, with D possibly being TRBD2 (5 bases). V was trimmed by 0 bases and J by 7 bases, leaving 10 bases between them. CDR1 LNHNV and CDR2 YYDKDF come from the germline V gene (reference sequence). This CDR3 has 13 residues. CDR3 sequence: CATSRDTGGEQYF. CDR3 nucleotide sequence: TGTGCCACCAGCAGAGATACCGGAGGAGAGCAGTACTTC.

This rearrangement joins TRBV29-1 to TRBJ2-2, with D uncertain. Germline CDR1 and CDR2: SQVTM and ANQGSEA. V lost 5 bases, J lost 3 bases, and 7 bases lay in between. This CDR3 has 12 residues. DNA of the CDR3: TGCAGCGTTAGCAGCCACACCGGGGAGCTGTTTTTT. It codes for CSVSSHTGELFF.

This clone came up a few times. In the same sample, other DNA sequences code for this CDR3. The chain couples TRBV6-1 to TRBJ2-3; the D is unclear. Germline V lookup: CDR1 MNHNS, CDR2 SASEGT. V was clipped by 7 bases and J by 3 bases, with 17 bases between them. This CDR3 spans 15 amino acids. The CDR3 region has the DNA TGTGCCAGCAAGGAGACACCCCAGAGTACAGATACGCAGTATTTT. Encoded protein: CASKETPQSTDTQYF.

The chain links TRBV6-5 to TRBJ1-1; unclear D gene. This CDR3 is built from 13 residues. V dropped 7 bases and J dropped 1 base, with 10 bases sitting between them. From germline, CDR1 is MNHEY and CDR2 SVGAGI. CDR3 region: CASTSPWNTEAFF. The CDR3 nucleotides read TGTGCCAGCACCTCACCTTGGAACACTGAAGCTTTCTTT.

The genes are TRBV5-4 and TRBJ2-7; no clear D. Germline V gene lookup returns CDR1 SGHNT and CDR2 YYREEE (reference sequence). This CDR3 has 16 amino acids. V lost 1 base, J lost 4 bases, and 18 bases lay in between. The CDR3 reads CASSLRAGISLYEQYF. CDR3 DNA: TGTGCCAGCAGCTTGAGAGCAGGAATTAGCTTATACGAGCAGTACTTC.

This chain links TRBV4-1 with TRBJ1-6; the D gene is possibly TRBD1 (6 bases). Per germline, CDR1 MGHRA and CDR2 YSYEKL. Trimming removed 2 bases from V and 1 base from J, with 12 bases in between. The CDR3 spans 17 residues. The CDR3 reads CASSQFTGTSYNSPLHF. The CDR3 DNA reads as TGCGCCAGCAGCCAATTCACAGGGACATCCTATAATTCACCCCTCCACTTT.